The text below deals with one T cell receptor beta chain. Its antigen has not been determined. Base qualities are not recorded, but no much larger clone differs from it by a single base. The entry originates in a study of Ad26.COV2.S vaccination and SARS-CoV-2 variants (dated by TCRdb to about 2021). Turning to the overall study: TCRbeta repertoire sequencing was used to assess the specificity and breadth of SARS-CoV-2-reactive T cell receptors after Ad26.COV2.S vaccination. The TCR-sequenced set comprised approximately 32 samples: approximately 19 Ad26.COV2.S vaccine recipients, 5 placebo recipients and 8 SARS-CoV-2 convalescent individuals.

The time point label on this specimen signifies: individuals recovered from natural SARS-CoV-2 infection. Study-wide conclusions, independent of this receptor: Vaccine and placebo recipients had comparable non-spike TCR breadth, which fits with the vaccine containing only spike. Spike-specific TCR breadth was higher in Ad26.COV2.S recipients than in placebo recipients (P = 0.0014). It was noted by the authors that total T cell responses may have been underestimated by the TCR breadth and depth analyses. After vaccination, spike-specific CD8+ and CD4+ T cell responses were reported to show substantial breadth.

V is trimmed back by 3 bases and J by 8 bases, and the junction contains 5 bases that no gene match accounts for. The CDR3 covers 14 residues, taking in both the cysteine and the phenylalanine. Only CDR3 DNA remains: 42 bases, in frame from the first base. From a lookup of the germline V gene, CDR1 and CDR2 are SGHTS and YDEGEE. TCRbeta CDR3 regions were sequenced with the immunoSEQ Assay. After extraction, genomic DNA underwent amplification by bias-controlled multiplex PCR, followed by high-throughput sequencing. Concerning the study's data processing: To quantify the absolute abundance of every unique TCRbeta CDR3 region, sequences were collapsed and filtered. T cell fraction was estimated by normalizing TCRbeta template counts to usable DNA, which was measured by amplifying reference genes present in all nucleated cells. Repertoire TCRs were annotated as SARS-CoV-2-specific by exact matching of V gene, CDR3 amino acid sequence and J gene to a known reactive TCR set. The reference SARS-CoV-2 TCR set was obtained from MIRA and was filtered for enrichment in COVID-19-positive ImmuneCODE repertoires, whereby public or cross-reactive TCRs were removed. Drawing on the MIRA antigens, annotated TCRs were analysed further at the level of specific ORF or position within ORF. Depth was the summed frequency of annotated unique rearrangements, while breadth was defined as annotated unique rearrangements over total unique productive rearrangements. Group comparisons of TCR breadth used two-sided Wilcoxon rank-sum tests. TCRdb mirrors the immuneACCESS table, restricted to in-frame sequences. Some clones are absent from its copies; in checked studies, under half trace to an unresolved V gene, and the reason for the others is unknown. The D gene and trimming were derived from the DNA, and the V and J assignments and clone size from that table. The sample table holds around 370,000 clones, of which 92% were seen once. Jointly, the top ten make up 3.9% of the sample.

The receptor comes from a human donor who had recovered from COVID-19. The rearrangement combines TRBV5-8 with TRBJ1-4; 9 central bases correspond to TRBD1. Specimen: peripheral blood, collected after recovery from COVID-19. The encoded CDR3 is CASSSTGGIEKLFF. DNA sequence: TGTGCCAGCAGCTCGACAGGGGGTATCGAAAAACTGTTTTTT.